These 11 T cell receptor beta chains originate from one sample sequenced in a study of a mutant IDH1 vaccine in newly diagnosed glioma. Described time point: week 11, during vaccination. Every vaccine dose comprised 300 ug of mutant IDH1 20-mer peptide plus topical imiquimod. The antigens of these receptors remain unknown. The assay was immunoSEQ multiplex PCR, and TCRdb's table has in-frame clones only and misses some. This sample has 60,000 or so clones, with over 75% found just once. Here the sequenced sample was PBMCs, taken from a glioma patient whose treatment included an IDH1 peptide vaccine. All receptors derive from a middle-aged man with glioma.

The DNA of the CDR3 is TGTGCTACTCGCCGGGCAGGAGGACAAGAGACCCAGTACTTC. It codes for CATRRAGGQETQYF. V gene TRBV2 combines with J gene TRBJ2-5; possible D gene TRBD2, 5 bases. There are 14 residues in the CDR3. CDR1 is SNHLY and CDR2 is FYNNEI in the germline V gene.

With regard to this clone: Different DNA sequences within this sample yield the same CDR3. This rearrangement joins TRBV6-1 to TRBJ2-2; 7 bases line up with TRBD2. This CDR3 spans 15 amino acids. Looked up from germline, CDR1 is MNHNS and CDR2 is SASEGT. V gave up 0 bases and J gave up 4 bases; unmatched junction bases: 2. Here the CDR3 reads CASSEARGSTGELFF. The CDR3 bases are TGTGCCAGCAGTGAAGCGCGGGGGAGCACCGGGGAGCTGTTTTTT.

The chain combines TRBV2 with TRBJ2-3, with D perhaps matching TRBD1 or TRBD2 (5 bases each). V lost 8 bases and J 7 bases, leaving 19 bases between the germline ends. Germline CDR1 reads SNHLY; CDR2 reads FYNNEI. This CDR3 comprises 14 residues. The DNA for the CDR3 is TGTGCCAGCCCCCGGGACGGTACGGATTATACGCAGTATTTT. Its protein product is CASPRDGTDYTQYF.

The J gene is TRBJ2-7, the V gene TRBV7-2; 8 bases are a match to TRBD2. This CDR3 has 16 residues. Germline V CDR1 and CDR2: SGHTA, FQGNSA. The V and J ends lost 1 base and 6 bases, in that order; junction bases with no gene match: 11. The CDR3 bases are TGTGCCAGCAGCTTAGATAGGGGACTAGGTGGGTCCGAGCAGTACTTC. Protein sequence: CASSLDRGLGGSEQYF.

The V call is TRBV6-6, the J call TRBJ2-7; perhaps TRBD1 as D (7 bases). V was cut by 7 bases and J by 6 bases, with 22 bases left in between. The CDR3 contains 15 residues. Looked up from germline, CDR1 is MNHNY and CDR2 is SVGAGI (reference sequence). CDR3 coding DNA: TGTGCCAGCAATCTCCAGGGGGGCGGGCCCGGCGAGCAGTACTTC. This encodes CASNLQGGGPGEQYF.

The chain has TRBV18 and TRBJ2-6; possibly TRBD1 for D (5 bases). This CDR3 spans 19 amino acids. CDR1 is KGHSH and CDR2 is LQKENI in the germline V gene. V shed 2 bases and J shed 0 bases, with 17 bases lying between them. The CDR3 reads CASSPIRGSTFSGANVLTF. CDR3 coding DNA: TGTGCCAGCTCACCAATAAGGGGTTCGACCTTCTCTGGGGCCAACGTCCTGACTTTC.

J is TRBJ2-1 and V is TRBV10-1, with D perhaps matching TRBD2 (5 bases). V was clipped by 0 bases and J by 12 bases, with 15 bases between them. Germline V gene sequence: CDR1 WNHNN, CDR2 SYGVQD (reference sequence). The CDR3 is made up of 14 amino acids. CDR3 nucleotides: TGCGCCAGCAGTGAGTCCGGACTTGCCGGATGGCAGTTCTTC. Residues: CASSESGLAGWQFF.

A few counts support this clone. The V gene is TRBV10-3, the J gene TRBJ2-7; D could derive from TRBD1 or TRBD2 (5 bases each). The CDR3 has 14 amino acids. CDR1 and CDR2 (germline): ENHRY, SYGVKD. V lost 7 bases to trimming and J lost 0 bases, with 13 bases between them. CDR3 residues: CAITPGTLSYEQYF. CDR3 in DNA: TGTGCCATCACACCCGGGACCCTCTCCTACGAGCAGTACTTC.

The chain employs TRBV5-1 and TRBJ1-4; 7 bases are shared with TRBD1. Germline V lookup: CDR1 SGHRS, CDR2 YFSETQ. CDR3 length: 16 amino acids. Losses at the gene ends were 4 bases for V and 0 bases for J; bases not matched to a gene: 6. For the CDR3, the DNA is TGCGCCAGCAGCGACGCTCAGGGGGCAACTAATGAAAAACTGTTTTTT. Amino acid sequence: CASSDAQGATNEKLFF.

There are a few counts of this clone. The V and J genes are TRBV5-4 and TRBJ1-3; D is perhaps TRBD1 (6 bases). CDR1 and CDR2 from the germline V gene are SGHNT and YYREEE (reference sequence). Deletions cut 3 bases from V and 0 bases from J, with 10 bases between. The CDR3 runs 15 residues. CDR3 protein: CASSSGQTSGNTIYF. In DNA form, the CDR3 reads TGTGCCAGCAGCTCAGGACAGACCTCTGGAAACACCATATATTTT.

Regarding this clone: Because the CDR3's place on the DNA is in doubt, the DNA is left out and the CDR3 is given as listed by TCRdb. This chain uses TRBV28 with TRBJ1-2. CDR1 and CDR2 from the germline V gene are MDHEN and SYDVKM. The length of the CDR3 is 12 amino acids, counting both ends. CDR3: CASTSDYYGYTF.